Below, one T cell receptor beta chain is given with its context. With V trimmed by 4 bases and J by 7 bases, 4 bases remained unmatched. Germline CDR1 reads SQVTM; CDR2 reads ANQGSEA. CDR3 size: 13 residues. This specimen belongs to a study of blood T cell repertoires in COVID-19. Method: immunoSEQ multiplex PCR; TCRdb's copy keeps in-frame clones and lacks some. Of over 350,000 clones in the sample, approximately 87% were seen once. The clonotype was recovered from a woman aged 45-65 years who had recovered from COVID-19. The chain uses TRBV29-1 and TRBJ1-6; 7 nucleotides match TRBD1. Sample: PBMCs or T cells enriched from blood (not recorded which). CDR3 loop: CSVGQGRNSPLHF. The CDR3 nucleotides read TGCAGCGTTGGACAGGGAAGGAATTCACCCCTCCACTTT. Using reference TRBV29-1 and TRBJ1-6 for the parts outside the CDR3, the full variable domain is SAVISQKPSRDICQRGTSLTIQCQVDSQVTMMFWYRQQPGQSLTLIATANQGSEATYESGFVIDKFPISRPNLTFSTLTVSNMSPEDSSIYLCSVGQGRNSPLHFGNGTRLTVT.